These 14 T cell receptor beta chains came from one sample sequenced in a study of preoperative IRX-2 immunotherapy in early breast cancer. Indicated treatment: preoperative locoregional IRX-2 cytokine immunotherapy. Only in-frame clones appear in the TCRdb table, and some are missing; sequencing was by immunoSEQ multiplex PCR. The repertoire holds approximately 96,000 clones, with 86% as singletons. Sequencing was performed on tumor tissue, taken after IRX-2 immunotherapy. The receptors were gathered from a human donor with breast cancer.

The chain employs TRBV5-1 and TRBJ2-2, with a tentative D call TRBD1 (6 bases). Germline V gene data show CDR1 as SGHRS and CDR2 as YFSETQ. This CDR3 spans 16 amino acids. V was shortened by 1 base and J by 0 bases, with 10 bases between the two germline ends. For the CDR3, the DNA is TGCGCCAGCAGCTTGACGGGGACAACGAACACCGGGGAGCTGTTTTTT. Its translation is CASSLTGTTNTGELFF.

The chain is built from TRBV28 and TRBJ2-7; maybe TRBD2 (6 bases). CDR3 length: 16 amino acids. V lost 5 bases and J lost 6, with 23 bases in between. The V gene's germline CDR1 is MDHEN and CDR2 SYDVKM. The CDR3 is CASSPPWSGPRGEQYF. In nucleotides, the CDR3 is TGTGCCAGCAGTCCTCCCTGGTCGGGCCCGCGGGGCGAGCAGTACTTC. Combining the CDR3 with reference TRBV28 and TRBJ2-7 gives the whole variable domain DVKVTQSSRYLVKRTGEKVFLECVQDMDHENMFWYRQDPGLGLRLIYFSYDVKMKEKGDIPEGYSVSREKKERFSLILESASTNQTSMYLCASSPPWSGPRGEQYFGPGTRLTVT.

This clone was recorded once. The chain is built from TRBV10-1 and TRBJ1-4; 7 nucleotides agree with TRBD1. Trimming took 7 bases from V and 2 from J; bases not matched to a gene: 4. CDR3 length: 14 amino acids. Per germline, CDR1 WNHNN and CDR2 SYGVQD (reference sequence). Here the CDR3 DNA reads TGCGCCAGCACATCACAGGGGACTAATGAAAAACTGTTTTTT. This gives the protein CASTSQGTNEKLFF.

The chain combines TRBV30 with TRBJ2-1; 10 bases align to TRBD2. The length of the CDR3 is 14 residues. Germline V CDR1 and CDR2: GTSNPN, SVGIG (reference sequence). The CDR3 protein is CARRVAGGWNEQFF. CDR3 nucleotide sequence: TGTGCACGGAGGGTAGCGGGAGGATGGAATGAGCAGTTCTTC.

Only one count was recorded for this clone. At one end the junction does not follow the germline gene, possibly because of a read error. V and J are TRBV27 and TRBJ2-1; TRBD2 aligns across 9 bases. The CDR3 runs 16 residues. CDR1 MNHEY and CDR2 SMNVEV come from the germline V gene (reference sequence). The CDR3 reads CATSDDGLANDNEQFF. DNA for the CDR3: TGTGCCACCAGTGACGATGGACTAGCGAACGACAATGAGCAGTTCTTC.

This clone appeared once. This sequence joins TRBV29-1 and TRBJ1-1; tentative D call: TRBD1 (5 bases). The germline V gene has CDR1 SQVTM and CDR2 ANQGSEA. The CDR3 runs to 12 residues. V lost 6 bases and J 6 bases, leaving 14 bases between the germline ends. The CDR3 sequence is CSVDLGVPEAFF. The DNA of the CDR3 is TGCAGCGTCGATTTAGGGGTCCCTGAAGCTTTCTTT.

V and J are TRBV28 and TRBJ2-1; 10 nucleotides line up with TRBD2. This CDR3 spans 16 amino acids. V lost 2 bases and J lost 3; bases outside the gene matches: 4. The germline CDR1 and CDR2 sequences are MDHEN and SYDVKM. As DNA, the CDR3 is TGTGCCAGCAGTTTAGGGTCTAGCGGGAGCTACAATGAGCAGTTCTTC. Translation gives CASSLGSSGSYNEQFF.

The chain is built from TRBV14 and TRBJ1-2; D remains unclear. This CDR3 has 13 residues. Looked up from germline, CDR1 is SGHDN and CDR2 is FVKESK. V lost 5 bases and J 6 bases, leaving 13 bases between the germline ends. CDR3 nucleotide sequence: TGTGCCAGCAGCACCTCCGGGCGGGATGGCTACACCTTC. It yields the protein CASSTSGRDGYTF.

Here the CDR3 reads CASRLGSSYNEQFF. CDR3 coding DNA: TGTGCCAGCAGGCTAGGGAGCTCCTACAATGAGCAGTTCTTC. The chain uses TRBV6-7 and TRBJ2-1, with D possibly TRBD2 on 5 matching bases. TRBV6-7 qualifies as an ORF whose function is uncertain. With 6 bases removed from V and 0 bases from J, the gap between germline ends came to 9 bases. The CDR3 consists of 14 residues.

The V and J genes are TRBV28 and TRBJ2-3, with 7 bases identical to TRBD1. Germline assignment: CDR1 MDHEN and CDR2 SYDVKM. V was pared by 8 bases and J by 5 bases, with 10 bases of the junction left unmatched. This CDR3 is 14 amino acids long. This CDR3 reads CASDPGQPEDTQYF. CDR3 nucleotide sequence: TGTGCCAGCGATCCGGGACAGCCGGAAGATACGCAGTATTTT.

The V gene is TRBV19, the J gene TRBJ2-3, with a possible D match to TRBD2 (6 bases). This CDR3 has 14 residues. Germline loops: CDR1 LNHDA, CDR2 SQIVND (reference sequence). Trimming cost V 8 bases and J 3 bases, with 15 bases left between them. The CDR3 is CASSGTWSTDTQYF. DNA of the CDR3: TGTGCCAGTTCCGGGACTTGGTCGACAGATACGCAGTATTTT. Full variable domain (missing parts from reference TRBV19 and TRBJ2-3): DGGITQSPKYLFRKEGQNVTLSCEQNLNHDAMYWYRQDPGQGLRLIYYSQIVNDFQKGDIAEGYSVSREKKESFPLTVTSAQKNPTAFYLCASSGTWSTDTQYFGPGTRLTVL.

V is TRBV11-3 and J is TRBJ1-5; the D is unclear. The CDR3 consists of 16 residues. Germline CDR1 and CDR2: SGHNT and YENEEA. V gave up 8 bases and J gave up 0 bases, with 17 bases separating them. The CDR3 sequence is CASLLRVDYSNQPQHF. The CDR3 coding sequence is TGTGCCAGCCTTCTCAGAGTAGATTATAGCAATCAGCCCCAGCATTTT.

The chain has TRBV12-5 and TRBJ1-2; tentatively, D is TRBD1 (5 bases). The CDR3 contains 14 residues. Germline V gene data show CDR1 as LGHNT and CDR2 as FRNRAP. The CDR3: CASGLAQGGYGYTF. The CDR3 coding sequence is TGTGCCAGCGGCTTGGCGCAGGGCGGATATGGCTACACCTTC. The whole variable domain, filled in from reference TRBV12-5 and TRBJ1-2, reads DARVTQTPRHKVTEMGQEVTMRCQPILGHNTVFWYRQTMMQGLELLAYFRNRAPLDDSGMPKDRFSAEMPDATLATLKIQPSEPRDSAVYFCASGLAQGGYGYTFGSGTRLTVV.

The rearrangement joins TRBV30 to TRBJ1-3, with a weak D call TRBD1 (5 bases). This CDR3 spans 13 amino acids. Germline-derived CDR1 and CDR2 are GTSNPN and SVGIG (reference sequence). The V end lost 1 base, the J end lost 4 bases, and 8 bases lay between the germline ends. The CDR3 DNA is TGTGCCTGGAGTGGGGGCAGAGGAAACACCATATATTTT. Translation: CAWSGGRGNTIYF. The entire variable domain, with the rest obtained from reference TRBV30 and TRBJ1-3, is as follows: SQTIHQWPATLVQPVGSPLSLECTVEGTSNPNLYWYRQAAGRGLQLLFYSVGIGQISSEVPQNLSASRPQDRQFILSSKKLLLSDSGFYLCAWSGGRGNTIYFGEGSWLTVV.